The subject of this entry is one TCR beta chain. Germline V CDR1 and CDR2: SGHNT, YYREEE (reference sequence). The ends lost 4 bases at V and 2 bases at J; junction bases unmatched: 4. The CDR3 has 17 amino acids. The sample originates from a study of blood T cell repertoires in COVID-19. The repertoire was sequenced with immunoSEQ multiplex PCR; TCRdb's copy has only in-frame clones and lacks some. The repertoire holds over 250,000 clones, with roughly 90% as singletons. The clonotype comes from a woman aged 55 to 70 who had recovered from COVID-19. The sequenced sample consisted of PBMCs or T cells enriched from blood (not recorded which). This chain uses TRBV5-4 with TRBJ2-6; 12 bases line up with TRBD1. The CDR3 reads CASSVGQGAPGANVLTF. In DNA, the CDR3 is TGTGCCAGCAGCGTGGGACAGGGGGCGCCTGGGGCCAACGTCCTGACTTTC.